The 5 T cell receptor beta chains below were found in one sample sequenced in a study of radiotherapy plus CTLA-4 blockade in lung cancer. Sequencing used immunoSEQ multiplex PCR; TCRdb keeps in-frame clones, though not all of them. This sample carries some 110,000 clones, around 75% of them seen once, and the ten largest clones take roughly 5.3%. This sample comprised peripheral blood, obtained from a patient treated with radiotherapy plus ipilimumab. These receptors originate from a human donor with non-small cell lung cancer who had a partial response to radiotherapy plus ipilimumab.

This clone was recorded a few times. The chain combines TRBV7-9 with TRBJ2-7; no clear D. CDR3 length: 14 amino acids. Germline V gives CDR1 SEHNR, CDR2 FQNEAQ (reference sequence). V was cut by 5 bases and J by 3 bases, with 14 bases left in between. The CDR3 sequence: CASSDSRLIYEQYV. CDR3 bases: TGTGCCAGCAGCGACTCTAGACTGATCTACGAGCAGTACGTC.

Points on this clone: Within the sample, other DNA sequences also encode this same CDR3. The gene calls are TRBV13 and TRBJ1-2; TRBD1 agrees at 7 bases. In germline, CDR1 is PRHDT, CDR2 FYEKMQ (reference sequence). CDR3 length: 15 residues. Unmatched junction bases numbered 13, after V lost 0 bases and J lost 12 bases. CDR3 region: CASSLGSLGTAGHTF. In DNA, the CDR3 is TGTGCCAGCAGCTTAGGATCATTGGGGACAGCCGGCCACACCTTC.

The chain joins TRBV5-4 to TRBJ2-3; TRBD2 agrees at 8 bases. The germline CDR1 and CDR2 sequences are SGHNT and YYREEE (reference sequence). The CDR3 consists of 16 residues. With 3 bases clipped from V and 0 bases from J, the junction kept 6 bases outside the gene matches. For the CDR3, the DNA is TGTGCCAGCAGCTCGGGACTAGGGTTCAGCACAGATACGCAGTATTTT. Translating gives CASSSGLGFSTDTQYF.

The CDR3 sequence is CASSLIGSSSGNTIYF. CDR3 nucleotides: TGTGCCAGCAGCTTAATTGGCTCAAGCTCTGGAAACACCATATATTTT. V usage is TRBV7-3 and J usage is TRBJ1-3, with D unresolved. There are 16 residues in the CDR3. Trimming cost V 1 base and J 0 bases, with 10 bases left between them. The germline gives CDR1 SGHTA, CDR2 FQGTGA. Complete variable domain (other parts from reference TRBV7-3 and TRBJ1-3): GAGVSQTPSNKVTEKGKYVELRCDPISGHTALYWYRQSLGQGPEFLIYFQGTGAADDSGLPNDRFFAVRPEGSVSTLKIQRTERGDSAVYLCASSLIGSSSGNTIYFGEGSWLTVV.

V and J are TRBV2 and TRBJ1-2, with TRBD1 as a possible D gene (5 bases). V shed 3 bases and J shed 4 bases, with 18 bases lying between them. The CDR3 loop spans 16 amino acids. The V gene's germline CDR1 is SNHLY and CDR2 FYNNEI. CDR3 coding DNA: TGTGCCAGCAGTGATCCCGGCCGGACAAAGGTCTATGGCTACACCTTC. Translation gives CASSDPGRTKVYGYTF.